The T cell receptor (beta chain) described here comes from a study of blood T cells in healthy people across ages. CDR1 and CDR2 (germline): SGHRS, YFSETQ. This CDR3 has 14 amino acids. Trimming removed 4 bases at V and 3 bases at J, with 14 bases between. A second PCR of roughly 6 to 12 cycles used a sample-barcoded 5' primer and a J-beta primer mix. TCRdb fed the 5' RACE reads into MiXCR, producing one record per CDR3 protein. The data show roughly 800,000 distinct CDR3 sequences, 25% seen once. This same sample was also part of a study on T cells of mothers and their children.

The clonotype originates from a boy between 10 and 17 years old in good health. The specimen sequenced was blood. The V gene is TRBV5-1, the J gene TRBJ2-7; a weak D match, TRBD2 (5 bases). CDR3 protein: CASSVSGVGYEQYF. The CDR3 DNA is TGCGCCAGCAGCGTAAGCGGAGTGGGCTACGAGCAGTACTTC.